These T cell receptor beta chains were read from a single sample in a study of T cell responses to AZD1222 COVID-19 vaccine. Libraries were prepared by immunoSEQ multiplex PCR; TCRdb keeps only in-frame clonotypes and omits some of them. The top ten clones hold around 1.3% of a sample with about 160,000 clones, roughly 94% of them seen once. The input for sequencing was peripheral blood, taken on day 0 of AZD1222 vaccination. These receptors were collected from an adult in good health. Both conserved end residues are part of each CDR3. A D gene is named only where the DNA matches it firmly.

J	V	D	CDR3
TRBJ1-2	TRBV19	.	CASSISQLGAYGYTF
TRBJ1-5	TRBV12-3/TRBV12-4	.	CASSLAGGQPQHF
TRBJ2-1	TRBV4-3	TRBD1	CASSQDDRAFYNEQFF
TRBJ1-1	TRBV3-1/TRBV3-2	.	CASSQEGLRAFF
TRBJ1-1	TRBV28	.	CASSFRSLQAFF
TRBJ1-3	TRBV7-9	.	CASSLAGSSGNTIYF
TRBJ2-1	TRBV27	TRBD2	CASSYGSGYREQFF
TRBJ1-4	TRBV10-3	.	CAISETQGLRVSTNEKLFF
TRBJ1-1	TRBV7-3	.	CASSLYSNTEAFF
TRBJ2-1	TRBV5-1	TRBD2	CASSFGTSFNEQFF